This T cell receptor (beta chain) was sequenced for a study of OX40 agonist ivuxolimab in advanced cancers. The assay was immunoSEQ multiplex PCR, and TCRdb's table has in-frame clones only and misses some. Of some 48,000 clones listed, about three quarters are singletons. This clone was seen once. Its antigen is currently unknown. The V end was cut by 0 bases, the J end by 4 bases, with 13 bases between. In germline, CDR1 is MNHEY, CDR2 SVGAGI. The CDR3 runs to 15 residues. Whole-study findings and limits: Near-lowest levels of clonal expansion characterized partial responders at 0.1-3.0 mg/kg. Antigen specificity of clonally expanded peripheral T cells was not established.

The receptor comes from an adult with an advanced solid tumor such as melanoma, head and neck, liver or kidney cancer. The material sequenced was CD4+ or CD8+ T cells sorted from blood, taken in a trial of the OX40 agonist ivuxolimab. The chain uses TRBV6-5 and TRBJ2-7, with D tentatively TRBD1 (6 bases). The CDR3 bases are TGTGCCAGCAGTTACTCCCTCCAGGGGAAGTACGAGCAGTACTTC. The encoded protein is CASSYSLQGKYEQYF.